Below, 20 T cell receptor beta chains from the same sample are listed, as sequenced in a study of beta chain features in type 1 diabetes. Expressed TCRB transcripts were sequenced because the isolated RNA had all been reverse transcribed beforehand. Profiled with immunoSEQ multiplex PCR; TCRdb holds only in-frame clones, not every one. The sample gives some 900,000 clones, 15% to 20% of which show up once; roughly 0.025% is in the top ten. The sample taken for sequencing was naive CD4+ T cells from blood. The source is a woman under 30 in good health.

This clone was recorded a few times. The chain links TRBV28 to TRBJ2-5; unclear D gene. The end of the DNA fits TRBJ2-7 better, so the J call may be wrong. Germline-derived CDR1 and CDR2 are MDHEN and SYDVKM. This CDR3 has 13 residues. CDR3 bases: TGTGCCAGCAGTTTCGTCAAGACCTACGAGCAGTACTTC. Translation: CASSFVKTYEQYF.

This clone occurred a few times. This chain connects TRBV18 to TRBJ2-3; the match to TRBD2 covers 7 bases. The CDR3 is 16 amino acids. CDR1 and CDR2 (germline): KGHSH, LQKENI. Unmatched junction bases numbered 11, after V lost 6 bases and J lost 2 bases. CDR3 DNA: TGTGCCAGCTCCCCGGGGGGAGACAGATCCACAGATACGCAGTATTTT. Encoded protein: CASSPGGDRSTDTQYF.

In this sample, this clone turned up a few times. This chain connects TRBV6-5 to TRBJ1-5; 7 bases line up with TRBD1. This CDR3 is 13 amino acids long. V lost 2 bases, J lost 5 bases, and 0 bases stayed unmatched. Germline loops: CDR1 MNHEY, CDR2 SVGAGI. This CDR3 reads CASSYDRDQPQHF. Written as DNA, the CDR3 is TGTGCCAGCAGTTACGACAGGGATCAGCCCCAGCATTTT.

This clone turned up a few times. The rearrangement links TRBV6-1 to TRBJ2-5, with D possibly being TRBD1 (6 bases). Germline CDR1 MNHNS, CDR2 SASEGT. The CDR3 loop spans 13 amino acids. V lost 4 bases and J 5 bases, leaving 11 bases between the germline ends. The CDR3 DNA follows: TGTGCCAGCAGTGTTACAGGGAAGGAGACCCAGTACTTC. Protein product: CASSVTGKETQYF.

This clone has just one count. The junction departs from the called germline gene at one end, perhaps through a read error. The V call is TRBV13, the J call TRBJ2-1, with 8 bases aligning to TRBD1. CDR1 is PRHDT and CDR2 is FYEKMQ in the germline V gene (reference sequence). This CDR3 contains 17 residues. The chain's CDR3 is CASTLPRTGKRYNEQFF. CDR3 in DNA: TGTGCCAGCACCTTACCAAGGACAGGGAAACGCTACAATGAGCAGTTCTTC.

There are a few counts of this clone. The same CDR3 is also encoded by other DNA sequences in this sample. The V gene is TRBV7-9, the J gene TRBJ1-5, with D unclear. V was cut by 1 base and J by 7 bases, with 11 bases left in between. Germline lookup yields CDR1 SEHNR and CDR2 FQNEAQ (reference sequence). The CDR3 covers 14 residues. The CDR3 loop reads CASSLDSFPQPQHF. The CDR3 nucleotides read TGTGCCAGCAGCTTAGATTCCTTCCCCCAGCCCCAGCATTTT. Full variable domain (remainder filled in from reference TRBV7-9 and TRBJ1-5): DTGVSQNPRHKITKRGQNVTFRCDPISEHNRLYWYRQTLGQGPEFLTYFQNEAQLEKSRLLSDRFSAERPKGSFSTLEIQRTEQGDSAMYLCASSLDSFPQPQHFGDGTRLSIL.

A few counts support this clone. J is TRBJ2-5 and V is TRBV5-1, with TRBD1 identical over 7 bases. The end of the DNA is better explained by TRBJ2-7, so the J call may be wrong. This CDR3 has 13 residues. The V gene's germline CDR1 is SGHRS and CDR2 YFSETQ. CDR3: CASSQSTGFEQYF. The CDR3 DNA follows: TGCGCCAGCAGCCAATCGACAGGGTTCGAGCAGTACTTC.

This clone has more than one count but fewer than ten. The DNA for the CDR3 is TGTGCCAGCAGTTACTCGGAGGGACAGCCTTTCTATGGCTACACCTTC. Amino acid sequence: CASSYSEGQPFYGYTF. The chain recombines TRBV6-6 with TRBJ1-2; 7 bases agree with TRBD1. The CDR3 runs to 16 residues. Germline V gives CDR1 MNHNY, CDR2 SVGAGI (reference sequence). V gave up 0 bases and J gave up 4 bases; unmatched junction bases: 8.

This clone showed up just a few times. The chain combines TRBV11-2 with TRBJ2-2; 10 nucleotides agree with TRBD2. Looked up from germline, CDR1 is SGHAT and CDR2 is FQNNGV. The length of the CDR3 is 16 residues. V was clipped by 5 bases and J by 9 bases; unmatched bases: 12. The CDR3 region is CASSRGAGGPIRELFF. In nucleotides, the CDR3 is TGTGCCAGCAGCAGGGGAGCGGGAGGGCCGATACGGGAGCTGTTTTTT.

This clone was seen only a few times. This CDR3 is also generated by other DNA sequences in the sample. The CDR3 spells CASSLGDTQYF. CDR3 DNA: TGTGCCAGCAGTCTTGGGGATACGCAGTATTTT. The chain uses TRBV28 and TRBJ2-3; no clear D. The germline V gene encodes CDR1 MDHEN and CDR2 SYDVKM. V lost 5 bases and J lost 6, with 6 bases in between. This CDR3 comprises 11 residues.

This clone was counted between two and nine times. The chain carries TRBV15 and TRBJ2-4; 10 positions match TRBD2. V trimming: 0 bases; J trimming: 0 bases; junction bases outside the gene matches: 5. The CDR3 is 18 amino acids. Germline assignment: CDR1 LNHNV and CDR2 YYDKDF (reference sequence). The CDR3 region is CATSRDRQREGAKNIQYF. CDR3 nucleotides: TGTGCCACCAGCAGAGATAGACAGCGGGAGGGAGCCAAAAACATTCAGTACTTC.

The gene calls are TRBV19 and TRBJ1-2, with 7 bases identical to TRBD1. The V gene's germline CDR1 is LNHDA and CDR2 SQIVND (reference sequence). Trimming took 8 bases from V and 4 from J; bases not matched to a gene: 10. This CDR3 is built from 14 residues. The CDR3 DNA is TGTGCCAGTCGCCGGGTGGGACAGAGCTATGGCTACACCTTC. Protein product: CASRRVGQSYGYTF.

J is TRBJ2-5 and V is TRBV5-6; D may be TRBD1 or TRBD2 (5 bases each). This CDR3 comprises 17 residues. Germline CDR1 and CDR2: SGHDT and YYEEEE. Trimming cost V 3 bases and J 0 bases, with 18 bases left between them. For the CDR3, the DNA is TGTGCCAGCAGCTCTCACCGGGACCCTGGGTACCAAGAGACCCAGTACTTC. Translated, it gives CASSSHRDPGYQETQYF.

The chain is built from TRBV7-3 and TRBJ2-2, with unresolved D. Germline V gene sequence: CDR1 SGHTA, CDR2 FQGTGA. There are 13 residues in the CDR3. The germline V and J ends were trimmed by 2 bases and 6 bases, with 7 bases remaining between them. CDR3 in amino acids: CASSLQASGELFF. The DNA for the CDR3 is TGTGCCAGCAGCTTACAAGCATCCGGGGAGCTGTTTTTT.

J is TRBJ1-4 and V is TRBV7-9; D is unresolved. This CDR3 spans 14 amino acids. Germline CDR1 and CDR2: SEHNR and FQNEAQ (reference sequence). The germline V and J ends were trimmed by 3 bases and 6 bases, with 11 bases remaining between them. CDR3 sequence (DNA): TGTGCCAGCAGCTTCAACGTAGGGTATGAAAAACTGTTTTTT. It is translated as CASSFNVGYEKLFF.

The chain combines TRBV4-3 with TRBJ2-2, with 11 bases that match TRBD2. V shed 3 bases, J shed 4 bases, and the junction held 7 bases outside the gene matches. The CDR3 is 17 residues long. CDR1 and CDR2 (germline): LGHNA, YSLEER. Written as DNA, the CDR3 is TGCGCCAGCAGCCAGGGTACTAGCGGGAGAGGCACCGGGGAGCTGTTTTTT. Amino acids: CASSQGTSGRGTGELFF.

This clone was found a few times. Other nucleotide sequences in the sample specify the same CDR3. The chain links TRBV7-9 to TRBJ2-3, with a possible D match to TRBD2 (6 bases). With 1 base removed from V and 0 bases from J, the gap between germline ends came to 8 bases. Germline V lookup: CDR1 SEHNR, CDR2 FQNEAQ (reference sequence). The CDR3 is 15 amino acids. This chain's CDR3 is CASSLVGGSTDTQYF. DNA of the CDR3: TGTGCCAGCAGCTTAGTCGGGGGTAGCACAGATACGCAGTATTTT.

This clone has just a few counts. The gene calls are TRBV18 and TRBJ2-7; D is perhaps TRBD2 (7 bases). This CDR3 is 16 amino acids long. The V end lost 3 bases, the J end lost 1 base, and 16 bases lay between the germline ends. CDR1 and CDR2 (germline): KGHSH, LQKENI. In DNA, the CDR3 is TGTGCCAGCTCACCGTCGTTGGCGGGGGCTTCCTACGAGCAGTACTTC. This sequence encodes CASSPSLAGASYEQYF.

This clone was detected ten times or more. J is TRBJ1-2 and V is TRBV10-3; D uncertain. CDR1 and CDR2 from the germline V gene are ENHRY and SYGVKD. Between the trimmed V and J ends, which lost 10 bases and 1 base, there was a span of 10 bases. The CDR3 has 12 amino acids. CDR3 sequence (DNA): TGTGCCACGGACTCATTTAACTATGGCTACACCTTC. This translates into CATDSFNYGYTF.

The chain is built from TRBV28 and TRBJ1-5, with unresolved D. The CDR3 runs 12 residues. V lost 2 bases and J lost 8, with 7 bases in between. CDR1 and CDR2 from the germline V gene are MDHEN and SYDVKM. The CDR3 bases are TGTGCCAGCAGTTTACTGACGGAGCCCCAGCATTTT. It specifies CASSLLTEPQHF.